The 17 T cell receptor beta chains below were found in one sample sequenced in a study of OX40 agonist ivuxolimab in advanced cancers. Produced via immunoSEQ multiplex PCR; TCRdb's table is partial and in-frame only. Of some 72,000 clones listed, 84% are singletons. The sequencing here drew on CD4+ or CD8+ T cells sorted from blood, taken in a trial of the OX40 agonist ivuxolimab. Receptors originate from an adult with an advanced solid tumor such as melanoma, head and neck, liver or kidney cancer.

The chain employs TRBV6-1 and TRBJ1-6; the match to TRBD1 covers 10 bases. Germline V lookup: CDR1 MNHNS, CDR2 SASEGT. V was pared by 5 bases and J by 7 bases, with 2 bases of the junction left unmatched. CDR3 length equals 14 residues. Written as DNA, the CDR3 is TGTGCCAGCAGTCGACAGGGGGCCAATTCACCCCTCCACTTT. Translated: CASSRQGANSPLHF.

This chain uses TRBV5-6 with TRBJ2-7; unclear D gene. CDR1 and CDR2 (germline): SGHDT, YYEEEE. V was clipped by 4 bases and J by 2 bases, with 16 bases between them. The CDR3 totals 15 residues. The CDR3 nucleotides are TGTGCCAGCAGCGCCATTGAACAGCAACCCTACGAGCAGTACTTC. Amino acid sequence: CASSAIEQQPYEQYF.

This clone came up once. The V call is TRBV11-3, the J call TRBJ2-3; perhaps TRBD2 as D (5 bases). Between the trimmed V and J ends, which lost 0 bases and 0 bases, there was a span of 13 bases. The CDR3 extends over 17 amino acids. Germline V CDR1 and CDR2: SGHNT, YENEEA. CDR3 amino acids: CASSLEGGGVSTDTQYF. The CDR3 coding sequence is TGTGCCAGCAGCTTAGAAGGAGGCGGAGTCAGCACAGATACGCAGTATTTT.

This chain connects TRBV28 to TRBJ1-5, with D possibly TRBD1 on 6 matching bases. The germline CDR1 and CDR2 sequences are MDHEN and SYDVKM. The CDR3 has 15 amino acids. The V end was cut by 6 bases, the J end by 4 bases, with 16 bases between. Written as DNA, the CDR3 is TGTGCCAGCAGACTTGGGGGGGCTGGGAATCAGCCCCAGCATTTT. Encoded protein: CASRLGGAGNQPQHF.

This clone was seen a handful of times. CDR3 loop: CASTPQGASYNSPLHF. CDR3 DNA sequence: TGTGCCAGTACTCCACAGGGGGCGTCCTATAATTCACCCCTCCACTTT. This chain uses TRBV19 with TRBJ1-6, with 9 bases that match TRBD1. V lost 7 bases, J lost 1 base, and 5 bases stayed unmatched. Germline values: CDR1 LNHDA, CDR2 SQIVND (reference sequence). The CDR3 loop spans 16 amino acids.

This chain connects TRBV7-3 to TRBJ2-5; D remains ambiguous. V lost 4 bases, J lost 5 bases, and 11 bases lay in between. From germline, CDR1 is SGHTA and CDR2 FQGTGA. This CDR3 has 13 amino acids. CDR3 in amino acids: CASSYLRTETQYF. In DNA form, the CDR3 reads TGTGCCAGCAGCTATCTCCGGACGGAGACCCAGTACTTC.

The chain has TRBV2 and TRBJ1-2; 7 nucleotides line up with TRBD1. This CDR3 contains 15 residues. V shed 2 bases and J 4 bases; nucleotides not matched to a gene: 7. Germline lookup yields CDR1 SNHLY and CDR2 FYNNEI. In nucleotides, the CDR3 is TGTGCCAGCAGTGAACTGGAGGGGGCCGTCTATGGCTACACCTTC. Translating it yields CASSELEGAVYGYTF.

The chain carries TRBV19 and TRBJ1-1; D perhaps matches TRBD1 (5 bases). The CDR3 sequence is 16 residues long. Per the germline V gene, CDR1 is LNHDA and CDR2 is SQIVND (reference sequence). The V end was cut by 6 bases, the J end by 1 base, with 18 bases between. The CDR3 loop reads CASRLGGGYRNTEAFF. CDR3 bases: TGTGCCAGTAGACTCGGCGGGGGTTATAGGAACACTGAAGCTTTCTTT.

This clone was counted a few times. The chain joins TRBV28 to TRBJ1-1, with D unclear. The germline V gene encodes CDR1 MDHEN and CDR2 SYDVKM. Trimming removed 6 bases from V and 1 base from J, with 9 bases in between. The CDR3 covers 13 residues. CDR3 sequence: CASSLARNTEAFF. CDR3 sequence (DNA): TGTGCCAGCAGCCTAGCTCGGAACACTGAAGCTTTCTTT.

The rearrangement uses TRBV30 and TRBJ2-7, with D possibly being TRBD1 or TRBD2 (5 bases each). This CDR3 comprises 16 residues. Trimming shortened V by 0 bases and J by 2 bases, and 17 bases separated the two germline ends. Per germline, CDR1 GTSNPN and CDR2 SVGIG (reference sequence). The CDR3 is CAWSVGWGPEAYEQYF. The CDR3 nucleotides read TGTGCCTGGAGTGTGGGCTGGGGACCGGAGGCCTACGAGCAGTACTTC.

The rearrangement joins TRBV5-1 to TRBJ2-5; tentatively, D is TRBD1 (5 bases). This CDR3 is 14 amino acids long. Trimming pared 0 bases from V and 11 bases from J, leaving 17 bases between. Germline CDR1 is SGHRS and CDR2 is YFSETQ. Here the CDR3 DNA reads TGCGCCAGCAGCTTGGGGCAGGGAATGGAAGAGCAGTACTTC. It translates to CASSLGQGMEEQYF.

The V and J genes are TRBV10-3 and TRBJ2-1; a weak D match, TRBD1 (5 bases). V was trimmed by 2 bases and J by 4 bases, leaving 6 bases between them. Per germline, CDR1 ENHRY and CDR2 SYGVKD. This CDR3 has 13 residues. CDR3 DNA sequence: TGTGCCATCAGTGAGCAGGGATACAATGAGCAGTTCTTC. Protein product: CAISEQGYNEQFF.

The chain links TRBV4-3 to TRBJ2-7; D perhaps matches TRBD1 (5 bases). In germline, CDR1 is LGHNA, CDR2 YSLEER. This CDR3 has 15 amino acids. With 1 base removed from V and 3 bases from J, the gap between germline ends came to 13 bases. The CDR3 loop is CASSQGSGRDYEQYF. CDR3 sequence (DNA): TGCGCCAGCAGCCAAGGGAGTGGCAGGGACTACGAGCAGTACTTC.

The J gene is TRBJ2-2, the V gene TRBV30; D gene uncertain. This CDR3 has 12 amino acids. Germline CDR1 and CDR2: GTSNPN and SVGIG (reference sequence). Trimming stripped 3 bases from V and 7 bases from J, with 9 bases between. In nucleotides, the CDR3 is TGTGCCTGGAGGTCCTGGGGCGGGGAGCTGTTTTTT. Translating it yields CAWRSWGGELFF. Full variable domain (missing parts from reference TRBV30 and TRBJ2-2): SQTIHQWPATLVQPVGSPLSLECTVEGTSNPNLYWYRQAAGRGLQLLFYSVGIGQISSEVPQNLSASRPQDRQFILSSKKLLLSDSGFYLCAWRSWGGELFFGEGSRLTVL.

This CDR3 reads CASSFGTGGIGYTF. For the CDR3, the DNA is TGCGCCAGCAGCTTCGGGACAGGGGGGATCGGCTACACCTTC. The rearrangement joins TRBV5-1 to TRBJ1-2; 11 nucleotides agree with TRBD1. This CDR3 has 14 amino acids. Losses at the gene ends were 2 bases for V and 8 bases for J; bases not matched to a gene: 5. In germline, CDR1 is SGHRS, CDR2 YFSETQ.

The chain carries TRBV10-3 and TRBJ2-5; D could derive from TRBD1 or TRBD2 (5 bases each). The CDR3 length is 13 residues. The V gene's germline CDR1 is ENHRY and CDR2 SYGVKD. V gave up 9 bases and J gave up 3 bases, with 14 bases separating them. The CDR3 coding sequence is TGTGCCATTGGGACCGACAGTAAAGAGACCCAGTACTTC. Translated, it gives CAIGTDSKETQYF.

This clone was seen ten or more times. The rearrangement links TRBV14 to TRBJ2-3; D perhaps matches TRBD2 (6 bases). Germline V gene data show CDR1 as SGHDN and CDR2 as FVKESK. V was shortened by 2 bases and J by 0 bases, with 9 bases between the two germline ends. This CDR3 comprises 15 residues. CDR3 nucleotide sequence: TGTGCCAGCAGCCAACAACTAGCCAGCACAGATACGCAGTATTTT. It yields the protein CASSQQLASTDTQYF.